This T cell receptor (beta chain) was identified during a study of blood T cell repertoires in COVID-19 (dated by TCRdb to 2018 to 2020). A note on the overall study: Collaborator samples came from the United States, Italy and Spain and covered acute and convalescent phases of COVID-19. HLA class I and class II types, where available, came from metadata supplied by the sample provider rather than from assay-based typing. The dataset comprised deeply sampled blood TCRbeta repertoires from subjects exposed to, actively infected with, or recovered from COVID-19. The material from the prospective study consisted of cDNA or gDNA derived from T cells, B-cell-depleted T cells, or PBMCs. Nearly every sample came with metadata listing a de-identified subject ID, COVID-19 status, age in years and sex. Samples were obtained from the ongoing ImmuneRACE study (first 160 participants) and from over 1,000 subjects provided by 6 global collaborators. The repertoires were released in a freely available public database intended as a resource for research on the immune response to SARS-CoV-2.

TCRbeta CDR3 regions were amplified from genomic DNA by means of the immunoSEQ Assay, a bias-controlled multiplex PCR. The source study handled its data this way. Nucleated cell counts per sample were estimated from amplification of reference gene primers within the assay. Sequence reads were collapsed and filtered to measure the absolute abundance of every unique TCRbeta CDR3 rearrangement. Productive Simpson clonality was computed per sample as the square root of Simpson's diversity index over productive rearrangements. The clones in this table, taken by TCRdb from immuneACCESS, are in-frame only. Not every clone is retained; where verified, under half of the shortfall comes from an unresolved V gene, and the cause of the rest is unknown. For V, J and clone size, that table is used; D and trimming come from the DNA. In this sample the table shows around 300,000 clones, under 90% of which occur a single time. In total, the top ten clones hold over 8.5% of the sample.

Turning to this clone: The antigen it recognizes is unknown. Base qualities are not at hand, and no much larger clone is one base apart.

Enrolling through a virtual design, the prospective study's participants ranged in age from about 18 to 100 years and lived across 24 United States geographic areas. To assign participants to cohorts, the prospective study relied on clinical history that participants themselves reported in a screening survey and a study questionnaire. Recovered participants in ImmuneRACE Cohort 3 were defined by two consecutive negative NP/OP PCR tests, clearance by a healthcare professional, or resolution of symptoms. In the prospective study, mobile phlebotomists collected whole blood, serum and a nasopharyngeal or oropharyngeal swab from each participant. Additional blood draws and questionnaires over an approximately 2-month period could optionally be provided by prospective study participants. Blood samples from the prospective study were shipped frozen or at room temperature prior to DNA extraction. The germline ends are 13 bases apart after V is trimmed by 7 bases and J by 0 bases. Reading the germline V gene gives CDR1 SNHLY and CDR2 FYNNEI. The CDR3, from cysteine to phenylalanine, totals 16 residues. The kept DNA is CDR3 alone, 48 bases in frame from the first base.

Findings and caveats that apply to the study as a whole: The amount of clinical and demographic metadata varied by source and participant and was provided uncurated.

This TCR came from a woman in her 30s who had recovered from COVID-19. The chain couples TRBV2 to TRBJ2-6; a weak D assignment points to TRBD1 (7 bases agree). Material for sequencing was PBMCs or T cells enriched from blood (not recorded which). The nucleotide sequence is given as TGTGCCAGCACTATGGAGGGGGCCTCTGGGGCCAACGTCCTGACTTTC. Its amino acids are CASTMEGASGANVLTF.